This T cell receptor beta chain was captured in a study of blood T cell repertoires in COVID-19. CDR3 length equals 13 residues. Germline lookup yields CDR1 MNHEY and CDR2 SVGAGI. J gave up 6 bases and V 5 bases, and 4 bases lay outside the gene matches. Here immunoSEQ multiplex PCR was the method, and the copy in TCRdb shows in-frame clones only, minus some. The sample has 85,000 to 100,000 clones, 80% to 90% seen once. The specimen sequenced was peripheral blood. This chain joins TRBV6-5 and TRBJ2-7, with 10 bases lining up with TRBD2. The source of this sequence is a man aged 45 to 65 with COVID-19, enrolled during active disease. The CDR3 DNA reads TGTGCCAGCAGTAATCTAGCGGGGGTCGAGCAGTACTTC. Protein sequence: CASSNLAGVEQYF.